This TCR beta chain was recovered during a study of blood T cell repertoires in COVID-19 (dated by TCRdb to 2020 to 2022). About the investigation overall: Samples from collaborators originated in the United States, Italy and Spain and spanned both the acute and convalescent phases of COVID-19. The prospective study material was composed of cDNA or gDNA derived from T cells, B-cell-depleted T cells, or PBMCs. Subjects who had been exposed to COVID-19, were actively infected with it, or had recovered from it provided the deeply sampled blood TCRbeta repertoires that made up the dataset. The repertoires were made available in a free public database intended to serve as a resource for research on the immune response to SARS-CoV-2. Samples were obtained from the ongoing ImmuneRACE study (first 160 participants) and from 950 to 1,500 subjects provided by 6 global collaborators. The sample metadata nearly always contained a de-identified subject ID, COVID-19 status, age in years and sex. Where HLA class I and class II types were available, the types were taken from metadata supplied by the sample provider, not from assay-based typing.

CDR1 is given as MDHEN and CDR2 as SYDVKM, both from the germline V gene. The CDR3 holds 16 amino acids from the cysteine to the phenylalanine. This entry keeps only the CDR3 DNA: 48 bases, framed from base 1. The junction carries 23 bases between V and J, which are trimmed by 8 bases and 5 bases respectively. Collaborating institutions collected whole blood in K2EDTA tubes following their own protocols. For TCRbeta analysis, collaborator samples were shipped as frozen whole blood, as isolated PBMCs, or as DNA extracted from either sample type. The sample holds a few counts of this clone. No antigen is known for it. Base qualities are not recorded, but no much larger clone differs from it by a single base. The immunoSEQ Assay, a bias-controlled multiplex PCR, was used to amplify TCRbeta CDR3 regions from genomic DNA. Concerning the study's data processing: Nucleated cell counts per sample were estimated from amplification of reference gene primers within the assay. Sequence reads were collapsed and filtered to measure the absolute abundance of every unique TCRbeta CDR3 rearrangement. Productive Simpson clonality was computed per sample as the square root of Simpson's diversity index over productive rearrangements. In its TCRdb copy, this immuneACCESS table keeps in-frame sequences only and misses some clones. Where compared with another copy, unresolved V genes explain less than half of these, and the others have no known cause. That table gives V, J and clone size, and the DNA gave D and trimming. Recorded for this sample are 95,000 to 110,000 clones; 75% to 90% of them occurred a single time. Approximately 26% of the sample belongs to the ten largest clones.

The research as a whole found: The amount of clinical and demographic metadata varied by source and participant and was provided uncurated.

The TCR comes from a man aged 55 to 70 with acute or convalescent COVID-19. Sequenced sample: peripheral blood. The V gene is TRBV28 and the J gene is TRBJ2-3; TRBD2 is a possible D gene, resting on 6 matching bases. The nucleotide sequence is TGTGCCAGCTCCCTCAGCAGACTCCGGGGGTTAGATACGCAGTATTTT. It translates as CASSLSRLRGLDTQYF. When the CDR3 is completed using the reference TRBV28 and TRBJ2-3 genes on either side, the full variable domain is DVKVTQSSRYLVKRTGEKVFLECVQDMDHENMFWYRQDPGLGLRLIYFSYDVKMKEKGDIPEGYSVSREKKERFSLILESASTNQTSMYLCASSLSRLRGLDTQYFGPGTRLTVL.